This passage covers 3 T cell receptor beta chains from one sample sequenced in a study of T-cell reconstitution after alpha-beta-depleted transplantation in children (dated by TCRdb to the mid-2010s). Library method: PCR. Instrument used: Illumina HiSeq 2500. Molecular barcoding was employed in the preparation of TCR libraries, with unique molecular identifiers being used to normalize TCRbeta repertoire quantification. TCRdb redid the processing of the public reads, applying fastp at Q25 and MiXCR, and retained in-frame beta chains. Entries are consolidated by CDR3 protein sequence, retaining the most common genes and DNA. In all, the sample holds almost 500,000 distinct CDR3 sequences, and approximately 12% of those were seen once. The top ten clones comprise around 6% of the sample. The source material was PBMCs from the stem cell graft donor, sampled from the stem cell graft. The receptors were sampled from a human donor who donated a stem cell graft to a child with combined immunodeficiency.

The chain has TRBV5-1 and TRBJ2-1; 10 bases map to TRBD1. In germline, CDR1 is SGHRS, CDR2 YFSETQ. The J segment lost 6 bases and the V segment lost 4 bases, leaving 4 bases of the junction unmatched. This CDR3 has 14 residues. The CDR3: CASSGGTGANEQFF. CDR3 nucleotide sequence: TGCGCCAGCAGCGGCGGGACAGGGGCCAATGAGCAGTTCTTC.

This clonotype was seen many times. The J gene is TRBJ2-7, the V gene TRBV12-3 or TRBV12-4; D gene unclear. The CDR3 is made up of 13 amino acids. V shed 3 bases and J shed 5 bases, with 11 bases lying between them. For the CDR3, the DNA is TGTGCCAGCAGTTTGGGATTTCCGAACGAGCAGTACTTC. This sequence encodes CASSLGFPNEQYF.

This clonotype occurred a few times. The chain links TRBV12-3 or TRBV12-4 to TRBJ1-1, with 8 nucleotides matching TRBD1. This CDR3 has 16 residues. V was pared by 1 base and J by 5 bases, with 9 bases of the junction left unmatched. The CDR3 protein is CASSLGTGLGGTEAFF. In DNA, the CDR3 is TGTGCCAGCAGTTTAGGGACAGGGTTAGGGGGAACTGAAGCTTTCTTT.